Shown below are 10 T cell receptor beta chains from a single sample sequenced in a study of blood T cells in healthy people across ages. The use of a sample-barcoded 5' primer and a J-beta primer mix characterized a second PCR of 7 to 11 cycles. TCRdb processed the 5' RACE reads anew with MiXCR; each CDR3 protein has one entry. This sample yields about 1.5 million distinct CDR3 sequences, of which approximately 40% are seen a single time; roughly 8.2% belongs to the top ten. The sequenced material came from blood. These receptors were obtained from a woman between 18 and 29 years old in good health.

This chain joins TRBV6-1 and TRBJ2-7, with D maybe TRBD2 (5 bases). The germline V gene has CDR1 MNHNS and CDR2 SASEGT. V lost 5 bases and J lost 6, with 20 bases in between. This CDR3 is built from 15 residues. The CDR3 nucleotides are TGTGCCAGCAGTAACCGACGAGAGGGTTCCGCCGAGCAGTACTTC. Protein: CASSNRREGSAEQYF.

This clonotype was detected a few times. The chain links TRBV7-9 to TRBJ2-4, with D perhaps TRBD2 (6 bases). Germline loops: CDR1 SEHNR, CDR2 FQNEAQ (reference sequence). V lost 1 base to trimming and J lost 0 bases, with 19 bases between them. The CDR3 has 19 amino acids. The CDR3 bases are TGTGCCAGCAGCTTAGGGATCGCGGCGGGGTCTCTAGCCAAAAACATTCAGTACTTC. Translated, it gives CASSLGIAAGSLAKNIQYF.

CDR3 bases: TGCAGCGTATATACTAGCGGGAGCTCCTACAATGAGCAGTACTTC. Its translation: CSVYTSGSSYNEQYF. This rearrangement joins TRBV29-1 to TRBJ2-5; 11 bases map to TRBD2. Trimming removed 6 bases from V and 11 bases from J; junction bases left unmatched: 17. The CDR3 is made up of 15 amino acids. CDR1 and CDR2 (germline): SQVTM, ANQGSEA.

The gene calls are TRBV2 and TRBJ2-7, with 8 bases identical to TRBD2. The J segment lost 0 bases and the V segment lost 5 bases, leaving 6 bases of the junction unmatched. The CDR3 sequence is 15 residues long. The germline V gene encodes CDR1 SNHLY and CDR2 FYNNEI. The CDR3 loop is CASSQNSGSSYEQYF. The CDR3 nucleotides are TGTGCCAGCAGTCAAAACAGCGGGAGCTCCTACGAGCAGTACTTC.

This clonotype was seen once. The V call is TRBV9, the J call TRBJ2-1, with D possibly TRBD2 on 6 matching bases. The CDR3 is 13 amino acids. Trimming removed 7 bases from V and 8 bases from J, with 16 bases in between. Germline assignment: CDR1 SGDLS and CDR2 YYNGEE. DNA of the CDR3: TGTGCCAGCGGCCCCCTGGGGGGTCATGAGCAGTTCTTC. Residues: CASGPLGGHEQFF. Variable domain in full (rest from reference TRBV9 and TRBJ2-1): DSGVTQTPKHLITATGQRVTLRCSPRSGDLSVYWYQQSLDQGLQFLIQYYNGEERAKGNILERFSAQQFPDLHSELNLSSLELGDSALYFCASGPLGGHEQFFGPGTRLTVL.

The gene calls are TRBV11-2 and TRBJ2-5, with D unclear. Trimming removed 0 bases from V and 2 bases from J, with 10 bases in between. The CDR3 runs 15 residues. Per the germline V gene, CDR1 is SGHAT and CDR2 is FQNNGV. CDR3 DNA: TGTGCCAGCAGCTTAGATTTCAGGTTACAAGAGACCCAGTACTTC. Translation: CASSLDFRLQETQYF.

V and J are TRBV15 and TRBJ2-4; 9 nucleotides match TRBD2. With the DNA end fitting TRBJ2-5 better, the J assignment may be wrong. CDR3 length equals 17 residues. The V gene's germline CDR1 is LNHNV and CDR2 YYDKDF (reference sequence). CDR3 residues: CATSRAYSGGNQETQYF. Written as DNA, the CDR3 is TGTGCCACCAGCAGGGCCTATAGCGGGGGCAACCAAGAGACCCAGTACTTC.

This clonotype was counted ten times or more. The chain uses TRBV21-1 and TRBJ2-5; TRBD2, the table's D call, was not compared with the DNA. TRBV21-1 is tagged as a pseudogene. The CDR3 contains 15 residues. CDR3 in DNA: TGTGCCAGCATCCGACTAGCGGGAGCTACAAAGACCCAGTACTTC. It specifies CASIRLAGATKTQYF.

V is TRBV2 and J is TRBJ2-1; a possible D gene is TRBD2 (5 bases). Trimming removed 2 bases at V and 0 bases at J, with 8 bases between. This CDR3 is 15 amino acids long. Per the germline V gene, CDR1 is SNHLY and CDR2 is FYNNEI. CDR3 DNA: TGTGCCAGCAGTGAACTGACTATCTCCTACAATGAGCAGTTCTTC. The encoded protein is CASSELTISYNEQFF. The full variable domain, completed using reference TRBV2 and TRBJ2-1, is EPEVTQTPSHQVTQMGQEVILRCVPISNHLYFYWYRQILGQKVEFLVSFYNNEISEKSEIFDDQFSVERPDGSNFTLKIRSTKLEDSAMYFCASSELTISYNEQFFGPGTRLTVL.

The J gene is TRBJ2-1, the V gene TRBV20-1; tentatively, D is TRBD1 (6 bases). The CDR3 has 14 amino acids. Trimming shortened V by 4 bases and J by 6 bases, and 16 bases separated the two germline ends. The germline V gene has CDR1 DFQATT and CDR2 SNEGSKA (reference sequence). The CDR3 DNA is TGCAGTGCTATTCCAGGGGCGGGCGGCAATGAGCAGTTCTTC. Translating gives CSAIPGAGGNEQFF.